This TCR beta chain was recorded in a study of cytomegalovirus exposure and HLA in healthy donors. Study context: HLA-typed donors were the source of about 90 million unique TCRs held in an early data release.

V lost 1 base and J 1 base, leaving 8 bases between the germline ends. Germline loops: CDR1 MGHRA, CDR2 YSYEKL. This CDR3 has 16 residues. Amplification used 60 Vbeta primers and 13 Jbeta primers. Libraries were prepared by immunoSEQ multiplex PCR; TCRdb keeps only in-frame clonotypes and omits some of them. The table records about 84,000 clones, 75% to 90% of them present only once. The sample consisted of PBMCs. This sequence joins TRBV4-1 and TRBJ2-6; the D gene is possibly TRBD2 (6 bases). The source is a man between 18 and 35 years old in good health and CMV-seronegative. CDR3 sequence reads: CASSQVRESGANVLTF. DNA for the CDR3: TGCGCCAGCAGCCAAGTGCGGGAATCTGGGGCCAACGTCCTGACTTTC.